Each of the 27 T cell receptor beta chains below was sequenced from the same sample in a study of radiation and T cells in renal cell carcinoma. Assay used: immunoSEQ multiplex PCR; TCRdb lists only in-frame clones, some missing. The data show 95,000 to 150,000 clones, around 83% seen once. Time point of the sample: baseline pretreatment blood. The treatment was: 15 Gy SBRT to primary tumor, nephrectomy 4 weeks later. The sample in question was blood, obtained from a patient whose treatment included radiotherapy and nephrectomy. The receptors here all came from a woman aged 55-70 years with renal cell carcinoma.

V gene TRBV6-1 combines with J gene TRBJ1-2, with unresolved D. CDR3 length: 13 residues. The germline gives CDR1 MNHNS, CDR2 SASEGT. The V end was cut by 4 bases, the J end by 8 bases, with 14 bases between. Written as DNA, the CDR3 is TGTGCCAGCAGTGCGGCGGGCGCGAGGGGCTACACCTTC. Translated, it gives CASSAAGARGYTF.

The genes are TRBV29-1 and TRBJ2-7; D remains unclear. This CDR3 comprises 12 residues. V dropped 2 bases and J dropped 0 bases, with 5 bases sitting between them. Germline lookup yields CDR1 SQVTM and CDR2 ANQGSEA. CDR3 DNA sequence: TGCAGCGTTGAATCCAGCTCCTACGAGCAGTACTTC. Translating gives CSVESSSYEQYF.

The chain has TRBV29-1 and TRBJ2-1; 8 bases match TRBD2. CDR3 length: 16 amino acids. Unmatched junction bases numbered 10, after V lost 4 bases and J lost 2 bases. Germline V gene sequence: CDR1 SQVTM, CDR2 ANQGSEA. The CDR3 reads CSVVLSGSGPYNEQFF. The CDR3 bases are TGCAGCGTTGTTTTAAGCGGGAGTGGGCCCTACAATGAGCAGTTCTTC.

In this sample, this clone turned up many times. The chain employs TRBV7-8 and TRBJ1-2; D ambiguous. The germline V and J ends were trimmed by 5 bases and 3 bases, with 10 bases remaining between them. The CDR3 is made up of 13 amino acids. Looked up from germline, CDR1 is SGHVS and CDR2 is FQNEAQ. The CDR3 region has the DNA TGTGCCAGCAGCCGGACGGACTACTATGGCTACACCTTC. Translated: CASSRTDYYGYTF.

This clone was counted only a few times. V gene TRBV18 combines with J gene TRBJ1-1, with 8 bases fitting TRBD1. CDR1 is KGHSH, CDR2 LQKENI, per germline. CDR3 length: 15 residues. Trimming cost V 3 bases and J 11 bases; bases outside gene matches: 14. CDR3 nucleotide sequence: TGTGCCAGCTCACCTGAGGGACAGGCGGCGAACCTGGCTTTCTTT. The encoded protein is CASSPEGQAANLAFF.

The chain is built from TRBV11-2 and TRBJ1-2; D unresolved. This CDR3 comprises 13 residues. The V end was cut by 5 bases, the J end by 0 bases, with 7 bases between. Germline V lookup: CDR1 SGHAT, CDR2 FQNNGV. The CDR3 spells CASSPDPNYGYTF. CDR3 nucleotides: TGTGCCAGCAGCCCCGACCCTAACTATGGCTACACCTTC.

The chain uses TRBV28 and TRBJ2-7; 7 nucleotides match TRBD1. This CDR3 comprises 14 residues. Trimming at V came to 7 bases and at J to 0 bases, leaving 6 bases not matched to a gene. Per the germline V gene, CDR1 is MDHEN and CDR2 is SYDVKM. Written as DNA, the CDR3 is TGTGCCAGCAACCCCGGGACAGACTCCTACGAGCAGTACTTC. It translates to CASNPGTDSYEQYF.

This clone was seen a few times. At one end, the junction sequence differs from germline, possibly due to a read error. The chain has TRBV9 and TRBJ2-7; tentative D call: TRBD1 (5 bases). The CDR3 extends over 11 amino acids. Germline V CDR1 and CDR2: SGDLS, YYNGEE. CDR3 region: CASSVPGPLNF. CDR3 DNA sequence: TGTGCCAGCAGCGTTCCAGGGCCCCTCAACTTC.

This clone came up a few times. The chain is built from TRBV9 and TRBJ2-3; D ambiguous. This CDR3 contains 11 residues. CDR1 and CDR2 from the germline V gene are SGDLS and YYNGEE. With 0 bases removed from V and 10 bases from J, the gap between germline ends came to 6 bases. This CDR3 is CASSVEGAQYF. The CDR3 region has the DNA TGTGCCAGCAGCGTAGAGGGCGCGCAGTATTTT.

The chain is built from TRBV7-9 and TRBJ1-2; 11 bases fit TRBD1. This CDR3 is built from 17 residues. The germline gives CDR1 SEHNR, CDR2 FQNEAQ (reference sequence). V was clipped by 5 bases and J by 5 bases; unmatched bases: 13. The CDR3 here is CASSPRTGGKFGYGYTF. DNA for the CDR3: TGTGCCAGCAGCCCTCGGACAGGGGGCAAGTTCGGGTATGGCTACACCTTC.

As to this clone: At one boundary the junction diverges from the germline segment, which might be a read error. The genes are TRBV6-1 and TRBJ2-3; 12 bases fit TRBD2. CDR1 and CDR2 (germline): MNHNS, SASEGT. CDR3 size: 16 residues. The CDR3 region is CAISDRLAGATDTQYF. CDR3 in DNA: TGTGCCATCAGTGACCGACTAGCGGGGGCCACAGATACGCAGTATTTT.

Here the CDR3 reads CASSYNDMGYNEQFF. The CDR3 coding sequence is TGTGCCAGCAGTTACAACGATATGGGCTACAATGAGCAGTTCTTC. This sequence joins TRBV6-6 and TRBJ2-1, with unresolved D. There are 15 residues in the CDR3. From germline, CDR1 is MNHNY and CDR2 SVGAGI (reference sequence). Deletions cut 2 bases from V and 3 bases from J, with 11 bases between.

This clone occurred a few times. The chain combines TRBV27 with TRBJ2-2; no reliable D call. Germline V gene data show CDR1 as MNHEY and CDR2 as SMNVEV (reference sequence). The CDR3 sequence is 14 residues long. Between the trimmed V and J ends, which lost 3 bases and 0 bases, there was a span of 5 bases. CDR3: CASSLQANTGELFF. The CDR3 nucleotides are TGTGCCAGCAGTTTGCAGGCGAACACCGGGGAGCTGTTTTTT.

J is TRBJ1-5 and V is TRBV7-2; D is unclear. The CDR3 is 16 amino acids. Germline loops: CDR1 SGHTA, CDR2 FQGNSA. Trimming stripped 3 bases from V and 2 bases from J, with 14 bases between. CDR3 DNA: TGTGCCAGCAGCTTTGAAGGGCTACAAGGCAATCAGCCCCAGCATTTT. Translated: CASSFEGLQGNQPQHF.

This clone was counted a single time. The chain has TRBV7-9 and TRBJ1-5, with D perhaps TRBD1 (5 bases). Trimming cost V 2 bases and J 3 bases, with 11 bases left between them. The CDR3 consists of 15 residues. Per the germline V gene, CDR1 is SEHNR and CDR2 is FQNEAQ (reference sequence). This chain's CDR3 is CASSLSGQVNQPQHF. The CDR3 region has the DNA TGTGCCAGCAGCTTATCGGGGCAGGTCAATCAGCCCCAGCATTTT.

This sequence joins TRBV14 and TRBJ2-3; the D is unclear. This CDR3 is 15 amino acids long. The germline V gene encodes CDR1 SGHDN and CDR2 FVKESK. V shed 7 bases and J shed 3 bases, with 17 bases lying between them. CDR3 amino acids: CASTRLLVETDTQYF. For the CDR3, the DNA is TGTGCCAGCACGCGGTTGCTTGTCGAGACAGATACGCAGTATTTT.

In this sample, this clone turned up a few times. The chain uses TRBV4-3 and TRBJ1-4; D uncertain. The germline gives CDR1 LGHNA, CDR2 YSLEER. V was trimmed by 0 bases and J by 2 bases, leaving 13 bases between them. The CDR3 loop spans 17 amino acids. The CDR3 is CASSQEFRRLTNEKLFF. The CDR3 coding sequence is TGCGCCAGCAGCCAAGAATTTCGAAGGTTGACTAATGAAAAACTGTTTTTT.

The chain links TRBV6-5 to TRBJ1-6; 9 nucleotides agree with TRBD1. This CDR3 has 14 amino acids. Trimming removed 6 bases from V and 10 bases from J; junction bases left unmatched: 7. Germline V lookup: CDR1 MNHEY, CDR2 SVGAGI. CDR3 sequence reads: CASREQGANSPLHF. The CDR3 DNA is TGTGCCAGCAGAGAACAGGGGGCGAACTCACCCCTCCACTTT.

This CDR3 is CASSFGTVDQYF. In DNA form, the CDR3 reads TGTGCCAGCAGCTTCGGCACGGTTGATCAGTACTTC. J is TRBJ2-7 and V is TRBV7-2; D is uncertain. Trimming cost V 3 bases and J 10 bases, with 13 bases left between them. CDR3 length equals 12 residues. Germline values: CDR1 SGHTA, CDR2 FQGNSA. The whole variable domain, remainder taken from reference TRBV7-2 and TRBJ2-7, is GAGVSQSPSNKVTEKGKDVELRCDPISGHTALYWYRQSLGQGLEFLIYFQGNSAPDKSGLPSDRFSAERTGGSVSTLTIQRTQQEDSAVYLCASSFGTVDQYFGPGTRLTVT.

The chain recombines TRBV6-6 with TRBJ1-5; unclear D gene. CDR3 length: 13 residues. V was clipped by 6 bases and J by 7 bases, with 13 bases between them. CDR1 and CDR2 (germline): MNHNY, SVGAGI (reference sequence). CDR3 in DNA: TGTGCCAGCAGCCCCCGGGAAGCACAGCCCCAGCATTTT. It specifies CASSPREAQPQHF.

This rearrangement joins TRBV5-5 to TRBJ1-6; 9 bases fit TRBD1. This CDR3 is built from 16 residues. V was clipped by 4 bases and J by 9 bases; unmatched bases: 11. Germline CDR1 is SGHKS and CDR2 is YYEKEE (reference sequence). The CDR3 sequence: CASSARTGVNVSPLHF. The DNA of the CDR3 is TGTGCCAGCAGCGCCCGGACAGGGGTAAATGTTTCACCCCTCCACTTT.

V gene TRBV19 combines with J gene TRBJ2-3; a weak D match, TRBD2 (6 bases). V was clipped by 10 bases and J by 0 bases, with 17 bases between them. Germline assignment: CDR1 LNHDA and CDR2 SQIVND (reference sequence). CDR3 length: 15 residues. In DNA, the CDR3 is TGTGCCACCCTAAAGGCGGGGCCGAGCACAGATACGCAGTATTTT. Translated: CATLKAGPSTDTQYF.

In this sample, this clone turned up a few times. V usage is TRBV11-2 and J usage is TRBJ2-3; TRBD1 matches at 9 bases. This CDR3 contains 19 residues. Germline V lookup: CDR1 SGHAT, CDR2 FQNNGV. V trimming: 4 bases; J trimming: 1 base; junction bases outside the gene matches: 15. CDR3 in amino acids: CASSSILDGTGYGTDTQYF. CDR3 DNA sequence: TGTGCCAGCAGCTCGATTCTAGATGGGACAGGGTACGGCACAGATACGCAGTATTTT.

The J gene is TRBJ2-7, the V gene TRBV19; 11 bases are shared with TRBD2. The CDR3 contains 17 residues. The germline V gene has CDR1 LNHDA and CDR2 SQIVND (reference sequence). With V trimmed by 3 bases and J by 3 bases, 10 bases remained unmatched. The CDR3 DNA reads as TGTGCCAGTAGTATCCTCCACGCTAGCGGGGGGAGCTACGAGCAGTACTTC. Translation gives CASSILHASGGSYEQYF.

The chain employs TRBV4-3 and TRBJ1-2; a possible D gene is TRBD1 (5 bases). Trimming took off 0 bases at V and 3 bases at J, with 14 bases between the two ends. This CDR3 contains 16 residues. CDR1 is LGHNA and CDR2 is YSLEER in the germline V gene. CDR3 protein: CASSQDYGGADYGYTF. CDR3 DNA sequence: TGCGCCAGCAGCCAAGATTATGGGGGTGCGGACTATGGCTACACCTTC.

For this clone: The sample has other DNA sequences that encode this CDR3 too. The V and J genes are TRBV7-2 and TRBJ2-7; no firm D call. CDR1 is SGHTA, CDR2 FQGNSA, per germline. CDR3 length: 14 residues. V was trimmed by 0 bases and J by 0 bases, leaving 6 bases between them. In DNA, the CDR3 is TGTGCCAGCAGCTTAGCAGTGAGCTCCTACGAGCAGTACTTC. Encoded protein: CASSLAVSSYEQYF.

This chain connects TRBV2 to TRBJ1-2, with 9 bases lining up with TRBD1. This CDR3 has 21 amino acids. CDR1 SNHLY and CDR2 FYNNEI come from the germline V gene. V shed 1 base and J 6 bases; nucleotides not matched to a gene: 24. The CDR3 bases are TGTGCCAGCAGTGAAGGCCCCCGGGGACAGGGCCGTAAATCTCTCTCTCATGGCTACACCTTC. The encoded protein is CASSEGPRGQGRKSLSHGYTF.